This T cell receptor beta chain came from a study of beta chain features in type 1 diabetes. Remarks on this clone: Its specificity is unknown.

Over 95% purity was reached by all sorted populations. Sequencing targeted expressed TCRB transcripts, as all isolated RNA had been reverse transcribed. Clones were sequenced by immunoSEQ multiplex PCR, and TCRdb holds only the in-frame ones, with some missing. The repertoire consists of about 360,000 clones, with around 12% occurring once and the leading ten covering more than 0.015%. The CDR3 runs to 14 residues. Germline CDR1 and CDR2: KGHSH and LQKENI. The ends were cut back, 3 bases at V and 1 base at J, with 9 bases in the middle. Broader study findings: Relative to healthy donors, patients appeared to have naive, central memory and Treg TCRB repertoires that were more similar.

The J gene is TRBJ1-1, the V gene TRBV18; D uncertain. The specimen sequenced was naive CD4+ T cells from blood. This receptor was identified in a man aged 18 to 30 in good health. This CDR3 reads CASSPQVRNTEAFF. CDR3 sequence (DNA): TGTGCCAGCTCACCCCAGGTCCGGAACACTGAAGCTTTCTTT.